This passage covers 18 T cell receptor beta chains from one sample sequenced in a study of T cells after yellow fever vaccination. TCRdb redid the calling of the 5' RACE reads with MiXCR, one entry per CDR3 protein. In the table there are under 600,000 distinct CDR3 sequences, just over 20% of which are singletons. The sequences come from PBMCs, collected around 3 weeks after the first yellow fever vaccination. The receptors derive from a man between 18 and 29 years old who received the YFV17D yellow fever vaccine.

In regard to this clonotype: A much larger clone sits a single nucleotide away, making a read error possible. This chain uses TRBV4-3 with TRBJ2-1, with D tentatively TRBD1 (5 bases). Germline V gene data show CDR1 as LGHNA and CDR2 as YSLEER. The V and J ends lost 1 base and 13 bases respectively, with 14 bases between them. The CDR3 contains 13 residues. The CDR3 sequence is CASSQGARGAQFF. CDR3 DNA: TGCGCCAGCAGCCAAGGGGCAAGGGGCGCCCAGTTCTTC.

The genes are TRBV19 and TRBJ1-5; D unclear. The V and J ends lost 4 bases and 0 bases respectively, with 10 bases between them. CDR1 is LNHDA and CDR2 is SQIVND in the germline V gene (reference sequence). The CDR3 is 15 amino acids. The CDR3 sequence is CASSKGFDSNQPQHF. The CDR3 coding sequence is TGTGCCAGTAGTAAGGGCTTTGATAGCAATCAGCCCCAGCATTTT. Full variable domain (rest looked up from reference TRBV19 and TRBJ1-5): DGGITQSPKYLFRKEGQNVTLSCEQNLNHDAMYWYRQDPGQGLRLIYYSQIVNDFQKGDIAEGYSVSREKKESFPLTVTSAQKNPTAFYLCASSKGFDSNQPQHFGDGTRLSIL.

This clonotype showed up just a few times. The chain has TRBV18 and TRBJ1-5; D gene unclear. Deletions cut 3 bases from V and 2 bases from J, with 8 bases between. Germline V gene lookup returns CDR1 KGHSH and CDR2 LQKENI. CDR3 length: 14 residues. CDR3: CASSPTSGNQPQHF. The CDR3, as DNA: TGTGCCAGCTCACCGACCAGTGGCAATCAGCCCCAGCATTTT. Using reference TRBV18 and TRBJ1-5 for the parts outside the CDR3, the full variable domain is NAGVMQNPRHLVRRRGQEARLRCSPMKGHSHVYWYRQLPEEGLKFMVYLQKENIIDESGMPKERFSAEFPKEGPSILRIQQVVRGDSAAYFCASSPTSGNQPQHFGDGTRLSIL.

This clonotype occurred a few times. The chain has TRBV6-4 and TRBJ2-1; 12 nucleotides match TRBD2. Germline CDR1 and CDR2: MRHNA and SNTAGT. Trimming removed 0 bases from V and 8 bases from J; junction bases left unmatched: 8. CDR3 length: 17 residues. The CDR3: CASSDSAGLAGLDEQFF. The CDR3 coding sequence is TGTGCCAGCAGTGACTCTGCGGGACTAGCGGGCCTGGATGAGCAGTTCTTC.

As to this clonotype: An end of the junction does not agree with germline; a read error may underlie this. The gene calls are TRBV3-1 and TRBJ2-7; the match to TRBD1 covers 7 bases. The CDR3 is made up of 17 amino acids. In germline, CDR1 is LGHDT, CDR2 YNNKEL (reference sequence). In DNA form, the CDR3 reads TGTGCCAGCACCCAAGACTCAGACAGGGCCACCGTTAACGAGCAGTACTTC. Translating gives CASTQDSDRATVNEQYF.

The V call is TRBV7-2, the J call TRBJ2-1, with no clear D. The V end lost 4 bases, the J end lost 5 bases, and 15 bases lay between the germline ends. Germline loops: CDR1 SGHTA, CDR2 FQGNSA. This CDR3 region has 15 residues. The CDR3 loop reads CASSSPRQINNEQFF. DNA of the CDR3: TGTGCCAGCAGCTCGCCGCGGCAAATAAACAATGAGCAGTTCTTC.

This clonotype occurred once. The CDR3 DNA sequence: TGTGCCAGCACTTTGGACAGGGGCCCAGATACGCAGTATTTT. This encodes CASTLDRGPDTQYF. This rearrangement joins TRBV2 to TRBJ2-3; 9 bases map to TRBD1. Germline assignment: CDR1 SNHLY and CDR2 FYNNEI. The junction had 6 bases not matched to a gene; V was cut back by 7 bases and J by 4 bases. CDR3 size: 14 residues.

This clonotype was seen only a few times. The chain combines TRBV4-1 with TRBJ2-2; possible D gene TRBD2, 5 bases. This CDR3 has 14 amino acids. V dropped 2 bases and J dropped 4 bases, with 8 bases sitting between them. Germline CDR1 and CDR2: MGHRA and YSYEKL. The chain's CDR3 is CASSQMSGTGELFF. The CDR3 region has the DNA TGCGCCAGCAGCCAAATGAGCGGCACCGGGGAGCTGTTTTTT.

This clonotype was recorded at least ten times. The CDR3 spells CASSRRRNSNQPQHF. CDR3 nucleotides: TGTGCCAGCAGCCGTCGACGAAATAGCAATCAGCCCCAGCATTTT. V usage is TRBV6-5 and J usage is TRBJ1-5; D call uncertain. The CDR3 runs 15 residues. Germline CDR1 is MNHEY and CDR2 is SVGAGI. V shed 6 bases and J shed 0 bases, with 12 bases lying between them.

On this clonotype itself: The junction departs from the called germline gene at one end, perhaps through a read error. This chain connects TRBV30 to TRBJ2-7; possibly TRBD2 for D (6 bases). CDR1 is GTSNPN and CDR2 is SVGIG in the germline V gene (reference sequence). This CDR3 is 11 amino acids long. The CDR3 DNA reads TGTTCCTGGAGTGGAGGGTACGAGCAGTACTTC. This gives the protein CSWSGGYEQYF. Full variable domain (missing parts from reference TRBV30 and TRBJ2-7): SQTIHQWPATLVQPVGSPLSLECTVEGTSNPNLYWYRQAAGRGLQLLFYSVGIGQISSEVPQNLSASRPQDRQFILSSKKLLLSDSGFYLCSWSGGYEQYFGPGTRLTVT.

This clonotype was observed a handful of times. The rearrangement joins TRBV20-1 to TRBJ2-3; D may match TRBD1 or TRBD2 (5 bases each). V gave up 2 bases and J gave up 7 bases, with 19 bases separating them. Germline V gene data show CDR1 as DFQATT and CDR2 as SNEGSKA (reference sequence). The CDR3 sequence is 15 residues long. The CDR3 sequence is CSARPGTFPANTQYF. In DNA, the CDR3 is TGCAGTGCTAGACCCGGGACGTTCCCAGCAAATACGCAGTATTTT.

As regards this clonotype: The junction departs from germline at one end; a sequencing error may be responsible. V and J are TRBV4-2 and TRBJ2-3; 9 bases line up with TRBD1. The germline gives CDR1 LGHNA, CDR2 YNFKEQ. The CDR3 totals 15 residues. The CDR3 loop is CAISQTGGAADTQYF. CDR3 DNA: TGTGCCATCAGCCAAACAGGGGGCGCAGCAGATACGCAGTATTTT.

This clonotype was counted a few times. The chain employs TRBV11-2 and TRBJ2-1; D possibly matches TRBD1 or TRBD2 (5 bases each). The V and J ends lost 1 base and 9 bases respectively, with 16 bases between them. The germline gives CDR1 SGHAT, CDR2 FQNNGV. This CDR3 is built from 15 residues. The CDR3 protein is CASSLVFGAVGEQFF. In DNA, the CDR3 is TGTGCCAGCAGCTTAGTCTTCGGGGCAGTCGGTGAGCAGTTCTTC.

The rearrangement uses TRBV7-3 and TRBJ2-3; possibly TRBD1 for D (5 bases). Trimming cost V 2 bases and J 5 bases, with 8 bases left between them. Germline-derived CDR1 and CDR2 are SGHTA and FQGTGA. CDR3 length: 13 residues. The chain's CDR3 is CASSLQGRDTQYF. The CDR3 DNA reads as TGTGCCAGCAGCTTACAGGGAAGAGATACGCAGTATTTT.

V is TRBV20-1 and J is TRBJ1-6, with D perhaps TRBD1 (5 bases). The CDR3 is made up of 13 amino acids. Germline-derived CDR1 and CDR2 are DFQATT and SNEGSKA (reference sequence). V dropped 6 bases and J dropped 7 bases, with 13 bases sitting between them. CDR3 in amino acids: CSATRGPNSPLHF. The DNA for the CDR3 is TGCAGTGCCACAAGGGGCCCAAATTCACCCCTCCACTTT.

V gene TRBV9 combines with J gene TRBJ1-2, with D perhaps matching TRBD1 (5 bases). Germline lookup yields CDR1 SGDLS and CDR2 YYNGEE. Trimming left V 3 bases short and J 4 bases short, with 16 bases between. The CDR3 has 15 residues. CDR3 loop: CASSAGGPTSYGYTF. CDR3 nucleotides: TGTGCCAGCAGCGCTGGGGGACCGACGAGCTATGGCTACACCTTC.

V and J are TRBV12-3 or TRBV12-4 and TRBJ2-3; 9 bases are a match to TRBD1. The CDR3 loop spans 14 amino acids. Losses at the gene ends were 6 bases for V and 5 bases for J; bases not matched to a gene: 6. CDR3 residues: CASRDRGELDTQYF. In nucleotides, the CDR3 is TGTGCCAGCAGAGACAGGGGGGAGTTAGATACGCAGTATTTT.

This clonotype was recorded a few times. This chain links TRBV6-2 or TRBV6-3 with TRBJ1-1; D is unresolved. CDR3 size: 13 residues. CDR1 MNHEY and CDR2 SVGEGT come from the germline V gene. V was trimmed by 0 bases and J by 4 bases, leaving 6 bases between them. CDR3 sequence reads: CASSYSPLTEAFF. The CDR3 DNA is TGTGCCAGCAGTTACTCCCCGCTCACTGAAGCTTTCTTT.